What follows is one T cell receptor (beta chain) and its context. What it recognizes is unknown. The sample originates from a study of radiation and T cells in renal cell carcinoma. For the study at large: Nephrectomy followed 15 Gy stereotactic body radiation by 4 weeks. Overall study results and limits: From baseline, blood top tumor clonotypes peaked at 2 weeks post-radiation.

Time point of the sample: blood 2 weeks post-SBRT. Indicated treatment: 15 Gy SBRT to primary tumor, nephrectomy 4 weeks later. Clear cell pathology was present in this patient's renal cell carcinoma. Sequencing was performed with immunoSEQ multiplex PCR; in TCRdb, only in-frame clones are kept and a portion is missing. The sample gives 100,000 to 150,000 clones, around 81% of which show up once; 5.8% is in the top ten. The CDR3 runs 16 residues. Trimming at V came to 7 bases and at J to 2 bases, leaving 9 bases not matched to a gene. Germline CDR1 MDHEN, CDR2 SYDVKM. V usage is TRBV28 and J usage is TRBJ1-1, with TRBD1 identical over 11 bases. The source of this sequence is a man aged 50 to 60 with renal cell carcinoma. The specimen comprised blood, sampled from a patient whose treatment included radiotherapy and nephrectomy. The CDR3 nucleotides read TGTGCCAGCATTAATGGACAGGGGGCCGGTAACACTGAAGCTTTCTTT. This sequence encodes CASINGQGAGNTEAFF.